This T cell receptor (beta chain) was found in a study of graft-versus-host responses after intestinal transplantation. Looking at the study overall: After anti-thymocyte globulin induction, recipients took tacrolimus and steroids for three to four years. Notes on the study in general: The study found high graft-versus-host to host-versus-graft clonal ratios in allografts of patients with graft-donor T cell macrochimerism.

Notes on this clone: The antigen remains unidentified.

The data were produced by immunoSEQ multiplex PCR, yet TCRdb's version contains in-frame clones alone and is incomplete. The sample has 100,000 to 120,000 clones, roughly 93% seen once. Germline V gene sequence: CDR1 SQVTM, CDR2 ANQGSEA. The CDR3 is made up of 14 amino acids. Trimming left V 3 bases short and J 0 bases short, with 8 bases between. The chain links TRBV29-1 to TRBJ1-4; D gene unclear. The sequencing used unstimulated CD8+ T cells sorted from spleen or lymph node cells, collected before intestinal transplant. The sequence was collected from a human donor who received an intestinal transplant. The CDR3 bases are TGCAGCGTTGATCCCGACTCAACTAATGAAAAACTGTTTTTT. Translating gives CSVDPDSTNEKLFF.